A selection of T cell receptor beta chains follows, all from one sample in a study of blood T cell repertoires in COVID-19. The repertoire was sequenced with immunoSEQ multiplex PCR; TCRdb's copy has only in-frame clones and lacks some. Altogether around 300,000 clones are present, around 90% being singletons, with the ten largest covering roughly 7%. Sequencing used peripheral blood. The receptors here all came from a woman aged 30 to 39 with COVID-19, enrolled during active disease. Each CDR3 is given with its conserved first and last residue. The D gene is left open where the match is weak. The listing skips clone size in some rows; elsewhere it reads once, few, many or a size class.

>-|TRBJ2-7|once|TRBV11-2
CASSYTGSSYEQYF
TGTGCCAGCAGCTACACAGGGAGCTCCTACGAGCAGTACTTC
>-|TRBJ1-5|-|TRBV4-1
CASSQGSHRLSNQPQHF
TGCGCCAGCAGCCAAGGATCGCACAGGTTGAGCAATCAGCCCCAGCATTTT
>TRBD2|TRBJ2-3|-|TRBV2
CASRWASGSTDTQYF
TGTGCCAGCAGATGGGCTAGCGGGAGTACAGATACGCAGTATTTT
>TRBD2|TRBJ2-7|few|TRBV13
CASSFVLAGTEQYF
TGTGCCAGCAGCTTTGTACTAGCGGGAACCGAGCAGTACTTC
>TRBD2|TRBJ2-7|-|TRBV7-2
CASSLERGGSIVYF
TGTGCCAGCAGCTTAGAGAGAGGCGGGAGTATCGTGTACTTC
>TRBD1|TRBJ1-4|-|TRBV28
CASTDRQGPQLFF
TGTGCCAGCACCGACCGACAGGGGCCCCAACTGTTTTTT
>-|TRBJ1-1|once|TRBV5-8
CASSLSPRIEAFF
TGTGCCAGCAGCTTGTCCCCTAGAATAGAAGCTTTCTTT
>TRBD1|TRBJ2-7|-|TRBV19
CASSMGTGGVFDEQYF
TGTGCCAGTAGTATGGGCACAGGGGGCGTTTTTGACGAGCAGTACTTC
>-|TRBJ2-3|-|TRBV21-1
CASSSRDSLETDTQYF
TGTGCCAGCAGCTCAAGGGACTCCTTGGAAACAGATACGCAGTATTTT
>-|TRBJ2-1|-|TRBV2
CASTGLVNEQFF
TGTGCCAGCACCGGTCTGGTCAATGAGCAGTTCTTC
>-|TRBJ2-3|-|TRBV7-3
CASSPTGDTQYF
TGTGCCAGCAGCCCTACGGGAGATACGCAGTATTTT
>TRBD2|TRBJ2-5|-|TRBV9
CASGTSGQKRETQYF
TGTGCCAGCGGGACTAGCGGTCAAAAGAGGGAGACCCAGTACTTC
>TRBD1|TRBJ1-1|-|TRBV10-1
CASRDRVNTEAFF
TGCGCCAGCAGGGACAGGGTGAACACTGAAGCTTTCTTT
>-|TRBJ1-1|-|TRBV7-9
CASSSLRVLTNTEAFF
TGTGCCAGCAGTTCCCTCCGGGTGCTTACGAACACTGAAGCTTTCTTT
>-|TRBJ1-1|-|TRBV7-9
CASSSTHLRDTEAFF
TGTGCCAGCAGCTCAACTCATCTCCGGGACACTGAAGCTTTCTTT
>-|TRBJ2-7|few|TRBV5-6
CASSLRRREQYF
TGTGCCAGCAGCTTGCGTCGCAGGGAGCAGTACTTC
>-|TRBJ1-1|-|TRBV25-1
CASSELGSGLVNTEAFF
TGTGCCAGCAGTGAATTGGGGAGCGGCCTGGTGAACACTGAAGCTTTCTTT
>-|TRBJ1-2|-|TRBV28
CASRPSGYGYTF
TGTGCCAGCAGGCCATCCGGTTATGGCTACACCTTC
>-|TRBJ1-4|-|TRBV27
CASIGRVKEKLFF
TGTGCCAGCATCGGCAGGGTTAAGGAAAAACTGTTTTTT